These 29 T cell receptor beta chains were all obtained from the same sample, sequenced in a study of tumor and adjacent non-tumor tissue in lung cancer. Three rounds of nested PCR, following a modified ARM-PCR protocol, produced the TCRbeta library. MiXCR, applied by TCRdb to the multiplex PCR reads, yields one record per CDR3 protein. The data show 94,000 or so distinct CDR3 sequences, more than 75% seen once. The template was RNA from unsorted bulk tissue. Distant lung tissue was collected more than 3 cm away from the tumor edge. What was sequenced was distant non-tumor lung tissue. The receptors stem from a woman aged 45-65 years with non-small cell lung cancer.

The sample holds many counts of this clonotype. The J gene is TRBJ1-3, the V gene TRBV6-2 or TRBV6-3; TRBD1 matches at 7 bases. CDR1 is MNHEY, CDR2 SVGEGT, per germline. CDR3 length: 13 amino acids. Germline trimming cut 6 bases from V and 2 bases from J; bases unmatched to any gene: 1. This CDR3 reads CASRQGTGNTIYF. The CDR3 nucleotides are TGTGCCAGCAGACAGGGGACTGGAAACACCATATATTTT.

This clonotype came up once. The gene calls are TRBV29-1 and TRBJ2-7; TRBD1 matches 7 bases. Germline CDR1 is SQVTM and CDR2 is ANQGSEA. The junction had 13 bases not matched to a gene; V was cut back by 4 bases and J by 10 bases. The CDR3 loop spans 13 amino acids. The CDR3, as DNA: TGCAGCGTTGCGGCAGTACAGGGGATTGAACAGTACTTC. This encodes CSVAAVQGIEQYF.

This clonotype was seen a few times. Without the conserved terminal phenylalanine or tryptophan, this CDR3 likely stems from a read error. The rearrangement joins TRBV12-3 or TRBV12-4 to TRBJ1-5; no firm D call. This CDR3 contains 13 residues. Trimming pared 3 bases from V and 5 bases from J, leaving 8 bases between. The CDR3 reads CASSFMRDQPQHS. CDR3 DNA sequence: TGTGCCAGCAGTTTCATGAGGGATCAGCCCCAGCATTCA.

CDR3 sequence (DNA): TGTGCCATCAGTCCCCAGGACTGGGACAGGGGACGGGACACCGGGGAGCTGTTTTTT. Translating it yields CAISPQDWDRGRDTGELFF. The chain recombines TRBV10-3 with TRBJ2-2; 10 bases map to TRBD1. Germline CDR1 ENHRY, CDR2 SYGVKD. The CDR3 is 19 residues long. J gave up 3 bases and V 5 bases, and 15 bases lay outside the gene matches.

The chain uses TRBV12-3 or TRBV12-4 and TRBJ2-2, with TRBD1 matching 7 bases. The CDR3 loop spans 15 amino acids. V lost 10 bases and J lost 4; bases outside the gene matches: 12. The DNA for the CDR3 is TGTGCCAACTCCAGGGACAGATCCTTCACCGGGGAGCTGTTTTTT. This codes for CANSRDRSFTGELFF.

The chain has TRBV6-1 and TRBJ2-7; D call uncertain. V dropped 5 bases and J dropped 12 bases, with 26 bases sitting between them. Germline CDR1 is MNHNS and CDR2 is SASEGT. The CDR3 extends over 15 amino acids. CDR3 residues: CASSSRDKGTYKRYF. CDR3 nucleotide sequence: TGTGCCAGCAGTAGCCGAGACAAGGGAACTTACAAGCGGTACTTC.

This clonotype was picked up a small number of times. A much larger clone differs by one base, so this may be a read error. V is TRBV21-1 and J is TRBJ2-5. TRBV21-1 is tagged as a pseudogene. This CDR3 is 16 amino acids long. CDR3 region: CTSSKERTERQETQYF. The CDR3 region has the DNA TGTACCAGCAGCAAAGAAAGGACGGAAAGGCAAGAGACCCAGTACTTC.

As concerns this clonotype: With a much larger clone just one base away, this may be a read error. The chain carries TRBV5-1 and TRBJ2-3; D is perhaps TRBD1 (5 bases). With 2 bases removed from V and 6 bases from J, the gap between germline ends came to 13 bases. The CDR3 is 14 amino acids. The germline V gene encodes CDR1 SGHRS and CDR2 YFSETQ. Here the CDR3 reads CASSFNGRGDTQYF. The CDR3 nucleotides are TGCGCCAGCAGCTTTAACGGAAGGGGTGATACGCAGTATTTT.

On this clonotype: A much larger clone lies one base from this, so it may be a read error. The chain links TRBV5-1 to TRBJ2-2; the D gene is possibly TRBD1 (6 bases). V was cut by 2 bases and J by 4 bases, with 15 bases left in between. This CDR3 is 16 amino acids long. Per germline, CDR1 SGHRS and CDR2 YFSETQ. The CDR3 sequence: CASSFMGHGATGELFF. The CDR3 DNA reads TGCGCCAGCAGCTTCATGGGACATGGGGCCACCGGGGAGCTGTTTTTT.

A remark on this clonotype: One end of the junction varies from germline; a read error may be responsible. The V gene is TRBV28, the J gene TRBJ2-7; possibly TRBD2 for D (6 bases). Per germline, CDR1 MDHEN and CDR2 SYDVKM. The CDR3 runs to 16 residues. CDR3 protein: CAISSLDGTYQNEQYF. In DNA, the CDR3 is TGTGCCATCAGTTCCCTTGACGGGACTTATCAGAACGAGCAGTACTTC.

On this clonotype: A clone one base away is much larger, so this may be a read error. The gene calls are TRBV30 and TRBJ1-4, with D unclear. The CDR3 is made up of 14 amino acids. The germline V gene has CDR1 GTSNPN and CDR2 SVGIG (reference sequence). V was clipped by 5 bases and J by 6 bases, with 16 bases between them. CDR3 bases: TGTGCCTGGGACCGGGTCGGTTTTGATGAAAAACTGTTTTTT. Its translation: CAWDRVGFDEKLFF.

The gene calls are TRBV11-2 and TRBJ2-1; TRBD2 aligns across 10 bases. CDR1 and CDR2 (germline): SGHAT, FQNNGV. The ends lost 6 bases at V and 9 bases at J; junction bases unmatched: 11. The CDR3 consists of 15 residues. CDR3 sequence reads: CASRCSAGGPGEQFF. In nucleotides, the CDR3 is TGTGCCAGCAGGTGCTCAGCGGGAGGGCCGGGTGAGCAGTTCTTC.

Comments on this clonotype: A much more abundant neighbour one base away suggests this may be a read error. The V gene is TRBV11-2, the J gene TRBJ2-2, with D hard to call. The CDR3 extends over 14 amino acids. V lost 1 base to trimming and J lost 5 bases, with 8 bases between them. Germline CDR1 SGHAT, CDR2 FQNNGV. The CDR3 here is CASSLGQTTGELFF. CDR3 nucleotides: TGTGCCAGCAGCTTAGGACAAACTACCGGGGAGCTGTTTTTT.

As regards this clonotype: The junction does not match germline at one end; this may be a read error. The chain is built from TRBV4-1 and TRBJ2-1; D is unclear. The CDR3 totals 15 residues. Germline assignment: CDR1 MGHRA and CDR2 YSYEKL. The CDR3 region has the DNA TGTGCCAGCAGCCACGATCAGATTAGCTTCAATGAGCAGTTCTTC. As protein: CASSHDQISFNEQFF.

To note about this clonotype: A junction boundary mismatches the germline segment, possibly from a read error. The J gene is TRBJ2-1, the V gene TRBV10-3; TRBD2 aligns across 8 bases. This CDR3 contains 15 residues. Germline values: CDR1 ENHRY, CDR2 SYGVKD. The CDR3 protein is CAISARTSRINEQSF. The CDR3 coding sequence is TGTGCCATCAGTGCCAGGACTAGCAGGATTAATGAGCAGTCCTTC.

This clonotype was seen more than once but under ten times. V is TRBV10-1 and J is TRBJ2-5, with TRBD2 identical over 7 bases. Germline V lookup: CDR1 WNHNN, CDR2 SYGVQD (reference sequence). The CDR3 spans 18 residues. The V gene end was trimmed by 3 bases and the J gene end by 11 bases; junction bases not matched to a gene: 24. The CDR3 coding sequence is TGCGCCAGCAGTGATTCGTCGCCGCGGGGGAAACACCAAGTGACTCAGTACTTC. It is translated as CASSDSSPRGKHQVTQYF.

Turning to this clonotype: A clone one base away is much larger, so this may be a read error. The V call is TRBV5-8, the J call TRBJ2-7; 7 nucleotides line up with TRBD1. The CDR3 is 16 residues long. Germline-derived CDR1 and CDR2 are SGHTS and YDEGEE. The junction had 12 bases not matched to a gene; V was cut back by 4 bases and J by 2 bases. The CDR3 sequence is CASSPSYGTATYEQYF. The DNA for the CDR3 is TGTGCCAGCAGCCCTTCTTACGGGACAGCCACCTACGAGCAGTACTTC.

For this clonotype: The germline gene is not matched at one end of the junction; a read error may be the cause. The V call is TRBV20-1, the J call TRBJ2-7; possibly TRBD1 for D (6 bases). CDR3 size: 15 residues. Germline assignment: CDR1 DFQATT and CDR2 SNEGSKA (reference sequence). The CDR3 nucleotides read TGCAGTGATAAGGGGGAGAGTCCTGGGTCCTACGAGCAGTATTTC. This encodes CSDKGESPGSYEQYF.

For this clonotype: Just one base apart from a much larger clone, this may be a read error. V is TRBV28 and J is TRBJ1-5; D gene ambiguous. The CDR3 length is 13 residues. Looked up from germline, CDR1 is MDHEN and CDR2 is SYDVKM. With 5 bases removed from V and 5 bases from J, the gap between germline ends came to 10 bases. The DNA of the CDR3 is TGTGCCAGCAGTCCCCAGGTGTATCAGCCCCAGCATTTT. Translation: CASSPQVYQPQHF. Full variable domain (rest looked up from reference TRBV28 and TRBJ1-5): DVKVTQSSRYLVKRTGEKVFLECVQDMDHENMFWYRQDPGLGLRLIYFSYDVKMKEKGDIPEGYSVSREKKERFSLILESASTNQTSMYLCASSPQVYQPQHFGDGTRLSIL.

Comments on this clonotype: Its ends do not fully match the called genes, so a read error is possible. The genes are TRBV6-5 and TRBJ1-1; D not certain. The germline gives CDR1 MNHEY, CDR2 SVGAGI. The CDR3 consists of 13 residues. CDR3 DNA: TGTGTCAGCAGTTACCGGAGAAACACTGAAGCTTTCTTC. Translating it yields CVSSYRRNTEAFF.

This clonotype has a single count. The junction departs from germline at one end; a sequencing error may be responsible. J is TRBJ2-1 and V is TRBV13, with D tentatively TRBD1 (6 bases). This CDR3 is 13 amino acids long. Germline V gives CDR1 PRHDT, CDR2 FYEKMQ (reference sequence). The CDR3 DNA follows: TGTGCCAGTATCAAGGACAGTCACAAAGAGCAGTTCTTC. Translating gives CASIKDSHKEQFF.

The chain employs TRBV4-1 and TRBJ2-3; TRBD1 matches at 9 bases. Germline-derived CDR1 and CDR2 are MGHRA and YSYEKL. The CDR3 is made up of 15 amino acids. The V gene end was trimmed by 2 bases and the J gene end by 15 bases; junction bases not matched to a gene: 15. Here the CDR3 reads CASSQSGQGIGTQYF. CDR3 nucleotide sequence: TGCGCCAGCAGCCAATCGGGACAGGGCATAGGTACACAATATTTT.

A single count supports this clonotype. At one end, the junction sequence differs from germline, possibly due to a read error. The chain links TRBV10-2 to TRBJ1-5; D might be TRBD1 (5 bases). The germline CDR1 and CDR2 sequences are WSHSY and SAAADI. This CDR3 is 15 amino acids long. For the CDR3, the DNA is TGCGCCAGCAGTGAGGTTAGGGGCGACAATGAGCCCCAGCATTTT. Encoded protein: CASSEVRGDNEPQHF.

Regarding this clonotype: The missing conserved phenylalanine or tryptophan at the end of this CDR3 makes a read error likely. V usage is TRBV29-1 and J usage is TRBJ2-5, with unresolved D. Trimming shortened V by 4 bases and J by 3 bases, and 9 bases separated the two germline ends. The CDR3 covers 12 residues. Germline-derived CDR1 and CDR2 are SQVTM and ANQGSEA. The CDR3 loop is CSVGLEEETQYY. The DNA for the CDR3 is TGCAGCGTTGGTCTGGAAGAAGAGACCCAGTACTAC.

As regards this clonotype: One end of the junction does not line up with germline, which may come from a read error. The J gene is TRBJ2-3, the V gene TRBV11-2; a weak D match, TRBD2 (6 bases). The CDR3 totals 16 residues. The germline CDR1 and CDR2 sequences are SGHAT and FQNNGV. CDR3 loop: CASSLWGQLATYTHYF. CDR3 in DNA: TGTGCCAGCAGCCTGTGGGGCCAGCTAGCGACATATACGCACTATTTT.

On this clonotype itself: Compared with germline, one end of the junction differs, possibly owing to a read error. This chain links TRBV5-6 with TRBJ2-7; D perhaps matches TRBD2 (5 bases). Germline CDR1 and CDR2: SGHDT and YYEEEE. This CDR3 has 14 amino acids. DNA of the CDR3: TGTGTCAGCAGCTTGGTAACCAGCGGCTACGAGCAGTACTTC. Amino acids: CVSSLVTSGYEQYF.

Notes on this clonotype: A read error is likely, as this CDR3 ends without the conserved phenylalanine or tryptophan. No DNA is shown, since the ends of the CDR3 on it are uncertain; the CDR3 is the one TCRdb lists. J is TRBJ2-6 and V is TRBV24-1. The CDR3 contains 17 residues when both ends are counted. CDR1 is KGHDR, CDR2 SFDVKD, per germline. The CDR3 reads CATSDFGVGGGANVLSI.

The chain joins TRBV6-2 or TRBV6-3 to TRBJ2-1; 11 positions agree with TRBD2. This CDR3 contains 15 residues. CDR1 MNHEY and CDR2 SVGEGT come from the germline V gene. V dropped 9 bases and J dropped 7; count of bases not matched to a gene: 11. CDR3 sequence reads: CARSTGLAGVNEQFF. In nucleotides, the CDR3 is TGTGCCAGAAGCACTGGACTAGCGGGTGTAAATGAGCAGTTCTTC.

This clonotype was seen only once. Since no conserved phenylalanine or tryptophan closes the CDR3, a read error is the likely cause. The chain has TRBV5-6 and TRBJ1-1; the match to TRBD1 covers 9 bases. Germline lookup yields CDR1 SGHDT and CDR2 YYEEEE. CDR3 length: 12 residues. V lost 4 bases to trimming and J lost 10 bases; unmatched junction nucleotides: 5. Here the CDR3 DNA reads TGTGCCAGCAGCGTACAGGGGGCGGTAGCTTTCATT. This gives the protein CASSVQGAVAFI.